This T cell receptor beta chain originates from a study of blood T cell repertoires in COVID-19. Study-wide context: Sources were T cells, B-cell-depleted T cells, or PBMCs; the material itself was cDNA or gDNA.

Germline CDR1 is LNHDA and CDR2 is SQIVND (reference sequence). The CDR3 is made up of 20 amino acids. V dropped 3 bases and J dropped 1; count of bases not matched to a gene: 12. Participant age was roughly 18 to 100 years, and participants resided in fewer than 30 US areas. Cohort assignment relied on participant-reported clinical history. Resolution of symptoms, clearance, or two negative PCRs was present in recovered Cohort 3 donors. Data came from immunoSEQ multiplex PCR; TCRdb stores just in-frame clones and leaves some out. Of a few hundred thousand clones listed, 89% are singletons. This chain uses TRBV19 with TRBJ2-2, with 12 bases that match TRBD2. This TCR came from a woman in her 40s who had recovered from COVID-19. Sequencing used PBMCs or T cells enriched from blood (not recorded which). Here the CDR3 DNA reads TGTGCCAGTAGTATCCTCCCCGGGGAGACTAGCGGGAGGAACACCGGGGAGCTGTTTTTT. Translating it yields CASSILPGETSGRNTGELFF.